The 30 T cell receptor beta chains given below trace back to one sample, sequenced in a study of blood T cell repertoires in COVID-19. Produced via immunoSEQ multiplex PCR; TCRdb's table is partial and in-frame only. The sample holds about 85,000 clones, around nine tenths seen once. The material sequenced was peripheral blood. The source is a man between 60 and 75 years old with acute or convalescent COVID-19.

V and J are TRBV6-5 and TRBJ1-3; 7 bases map to TRBD1. The J segment lost 0 bases and the V segment lost 10 bases, leaving 9 bases of the junction unmatched. Germline V gene lookup returns CDR1 MNHEY and CDR2 SVGAGI. The CDR3 has 15 residues. The CDR3 sequence: CATWDRGVSGNTIYF. The CDR3 region has the DNA TGTGCCACCTGGGACAGAGGCGTCTCTGGAAACACCATATATTTT.

V and J are TRBV3-1 (or the pseudogene TRBV3-2) and TRBJ2-7; no clear D. Trimming shortened V by 3 bases and J by 0 bases, and 6 bases separated the two germline ends. Germline V gene data show CDR1 as LGHDT and CDR2 as YNNKEL (reference sequence). The CDR3 is 13 residues long. The CDR3 loop reads CASSHTYSYEQYF. CDR3 bases: TGTGCCAGCAGCCATACATACTCCTACGAGCAGTACTTC.

The chain uses TRBV6-1 and TRBJ1-5, with TRBD1 as a possible D gene (5 bases). Germline V CDR1 and CDR2: MNHNS, SASEGT. This CDR3 is 16 amino acids long. With 1 base removed from V and 3 bases from J, the gap between germline ends came to 13 bases. The CDR3 nucleotides are TGTGCCAGCAGTGAAGTTGCAGGGTATAACAATCAGCCCCAGCATTTT. Protein: CASSEVAGYNNQPQHF.

This clone came up many times. The chain links TRBV3-1 (or the pseudogene TRBV3-2) to TRBJ2-7; no reliable D call. This CDR3 comprises 14 residues. The V gene lost 6 bases and the J gene lost 1 base, with 13 bases spanning the gap. CDR1 LGHDT and CDR2 YNNKEL come from the germline V gene (reference sequence). The CDR3 reads CASSLSAASYEQYF. The DNA of the CDR3 is TGTGCCAGCAGTCTTTCCGCAGCGTCCTACGAGCAGTACTTC.

The chain has TRBV10-3 and TRBJ2-5; maybe TRBD2 (5 bases). Germline V gene data show CDR1 as ENHRY and CDR2 as SYGVKD. Between the trimmed V and J ends, which lost 4 bases and 5 bases, there was a span of 14 bases. This CDR3 region has 14 residues. The CDR3 DNA reads as TGTGCCATCAGTGCCGGGGAATCCCGGGAGACCCAGTACTTC. Translated, it gives CAISAGESRETQYF.

The chain joins TRBV5-1 to TRBJ2-5, with D tentatively TRBD1 (5 bases). Germline CDR1 is SGHRS and CDR2 is YFSETQ. The CDR3 spans 14 residues. The V gene lost 0 bases and the J gene lost 1 base, with 7 bases spanning the gap. In nucleotides, the CDR3 is TGCGCCAGCAGCTTGGGACAGATCCAAGAGACCCAGTACTTC. Its translation: CASSLGQIQETQYF.

V is TRBV14 and J is TRBJ1-3; D may be TRBD1 (6 bases). The V end was cut by 5 bases, the J end by 2 bases, with 13 bases between. The length of the CDR3 is 15 residues. Germline-derived CDR1 and CDR2 are SGHDN and FVKESK. The CDR3 coding sequence is TGTGCCAGCAGCACAAGAGCAGGGGCTGGAAACACCATATATTTT. Translation gives CASSTRAGAGNTIYF.

This chain uses TRBV3-1 (or the pseudogene TRBV3-2) with TRBJ2-4; the match to TRBD2 covers 12 bases. CDR3 length: 16 residues. Looked up from germline, CDR1 is LGHDT and CDR2 is YNNKEL (reference sequence). J was trimmed by 1 base and V by 7 bases; bases with no gene match: 5. The CDR3 sequence is CASTSGGAVAKNIQYF. CDR3 sequence (DNA): TGTGCCAGCACTAGCGGGGGGGCGGTGGCCAAAAACATTCAGTACTTC.

The CDR3 is CSVTTDRGYEQYF. CDR3 sequence (DNA): TGCAGCGTTACAACCGACAGGGGCTACGAGCAGTACTTC. This chain connects TRBV29-1 to TRBJ2-7; TRBD1 aligns across 8 bases. Looked up from germline, CDR1 is SQVTM and CDR2 is ANQGSEA. The V gene end was trimmed by 5 bases and the J gene end by 3 bases; junction bases not matched to a gene: 6. The CDR3 spans 13 residues.

This chain uses TRBV7-2 with TRBJ2-1, with 8 bases identical to TRBD2. Trimming took 5 bases from V and 8 from J; bases not matched to a gene: 17. The CDR3 totals 17 residues. Germline CDR1 SGHTA, CDR2 FQGNSA. CDR3 in DNA: TGTGCCAGCAGCCCCCAGGGGACCGGGACTAGGTCCCATGAGCAGTTCTTC. Translation: CASSPQGTGTRSHEQFF.

The chain couples TRBV6-2 or TRBV6-3 to TRBJ2-2, with TRBD2 identical over 8 bases. This CDR3 comprises 16 residues. The germline V gene has CDR1 MNHEY and CDR2 SVGEGT. J lost 5 bases, V lost 6 bases, and 11 bases had no gene match. The CDR3 loop reads CASSKNLAGQTGELFF. The DNA for the CDR3 is TGTGCCAGCAGCAAGAACTTAGCGGGGCAGACCGGGGAGCTGTTTTTT.

This chain connects TRBV7-2 to TRBJ1-1; 9 bases align to TRBD1. The J segment lost 1 base and the V segment lost 6 bases, leaving 6 bases of the junction unmatched. This CDR3 is 15 amino acids long. Germline-derived CDR1 and CDR2 are SGHTA and FQGNSA. The CDR3 is CASRPGTGRNTEAFF. As DNA, the CDR3 is TGTGCCAGCAGACCGGGGACAGGGAGGAACACTGAAGCTTTCTTT. Combining the CDR3 with reference TRBV7-2 and TRBJ1-1 gives the whole variable domain GAGVSQSPSNKVTEKGKDVELRCDPISGHTALYWYRQSLGQGLEFLIYFQGNSAPDKSGLPSDRFSAERTGGSVSTLTIQRTQQEDSAVYLCASRPGTGRNTEAFFGQGTRLTVV.

The chain couples TRBV27 to TRBJ2-7, with 7 nucleotides matching TRBD1. The germline V gene encodes CDR1 MNHEY and CDR2 SMNVEV (reference sequence). Trimming at V came to 3 bases and at J to 1 base, leaving 0 bases not matched to a gene. The CDR3 runs 13 residues. DNA of the CDR3: TGTGCCAGCAGTTTCAGGGGGTCCTACGAGCAGTACTTC. It codes for CASSFRGSYEQYF.

The V and J genes are TRBV7-2 and TRBJ1-1; 7 bases align to TRBD1. V gave up 1 base and J gave up 6 bases; unmatched junction bases: 2. Germline loops: CDR1 SGHTA, CDR2 FQGNSA. The CDR3 is 13 amino acids. The chain's CDR3 is CASSLVGTAEAFF. CDR3 coding DNA: TGTGCCAGCAGCTTAGTCGGGACAGCTGAAGCTTTCTTT.

The chain is built from TRBV4-3 and TRBJ1-4, with 7 bases matching TRBD1. The CDR3 extends over 14 amino acids. Unmatched junction bases numbered 1, after V lost 1 base and J lost 5 bases. The germline V gene has CDR1 LGHNA and CDR2 YSLEER. This CDR3 reads CASSQGTGNEKLFF. In DNA form, the CDR3 reads TGCGCCAGCAGCCAAGGGACAGGAAATGAAAAACTGTTTTTT.

The gene calls are TRBV19 and TRBJ2-1; 8 positions match TRBD2. Trimming cost V 8 bases and J 9 bases; bases outside gene matches: 15. The CDR3 consists of 15 residues. CDR1 is LNHDA and CDR2 is SQIVND in the germline V gene (reference sequence). This CDR3 is CASGGNSGASGEQFF. DNA of the CDR3: TGTGCCAGTGGGGGAAATAGCGGGGCCTCTGGTGAGCAGTTCTTC. Looking up the rest from reference TRBV19 and TRBJ2-1 gives the full variable domain: DGGITQSPKYLFRKEGQNVTLSCEQNLNHDAMYWYRQDPGQGLRLIYYSQIVNDFQKGDIAEGYSVSREKKESFPLTVTSAQKNPTAFYLCASGGNSGASGEQFFGPGTRLTVL.

This chain links TRBV18 with TRBJ2-7; D is perhaps TRBD1 (5 bases). CDR1 is KGHSH and CDR2 is LQKENI in the germline V gene. The germline V and J ends were trimmed by 2 bases and 2 bases, with 13 bases remaining between them. This CDR3 has 15 amino acids. The DNA of the CDR3 is TGTGCCAGCTCACCAGTGGCAGGGAACCCCTACGAGCAGTACTTC. It yields the protein CASSPVAGNPYEQYF.

This rearrangement joins TRBV18 to TRBJ2-3; 14 positions agree with TRBD2. V lost 2 bases and J lost 5; bases outside the gene matches: 6. The CDR3 runs 17 residues. Germline V CDR1 and CDR2: KGHSH, LQKENI. CDR3 residues: CASSPGLAGGQGDTQYF. CDR3 sequence (DNA): TGTGCCAGCTCACCAGGACTAGCGGGGGGTCAGGGAGATACGCAGTATTTT.

The V and J genes are TRBV24-1 and TRBJ1-2; 8 nucleotides agree with TRBD1. Germline CDR1 is KGHDR and CDR2 is SFDVKD. The CDR3 is 17 residues long. The ends lost 4 bases at V and 5 bases at J; junction bases unmatched: 14. This chain's CDR3 is CATSEGDRTTDLYGYTF. The CDR3 DNA reads as TGTGCCACCAGTGAGGGGGACAGGACAACCGACCTTTATGGCTACACCTTC.

V and J are TRBV28 and TRBJ2-3, with 7 bases lining up with TRBD1. Germline loops: CDR1 MDHEN, CDR2 SYDVKM. The CDR3 is made up of 16 amino acids. Trimming took 6 bases from V and 1 from J; bases not matched to a gene: 10. The CDR3 is CASSLTGQGGTDTQYF. For the CDR3, the DNA is TGTGCCAGCAGCCTTACCGGCCAGGGGGGCACAGATACGCAGTATTTT.

This clone has just a few counts. V is TRBV4-3 and J is TRBJ1-4, with D possibly being TRBD1 (5 bases). Germline CDR1 reads LGHNA; CDR2 reads YSLEER. There are 14 residues in the CDR3. V lost 0 bases and J 8 bases, leaving 10 bases between the germline ends. The CDR3 DNA is TGCGCCAGCAGCCAAGAAGCGGGGGACGAAAAACTGTTTTTT. Translation: CASSQEAGDEKLFF.

The V call is TRBV6-5, the J call TRBJ1-6; 8 positions agree with TRBD1. Germline V CDR1 and CDR2: MNHEY, SVGAGI. The CDR3 totals 16 residues. The ends lost 3 bases at V and 9 bases at J; junction bases unmatched: 10. The CDR3 DNA sequence: TGTGCCAGCAGTTATTCAAACAGGGGGTTGAGTTCACCCCTCCACTTT. Encoded protein: CASSYSNRGLSSPLHF.

The V gene is TRBV3-1 (or the pseudogene TRBV3-2), the J gene TRBJ1-2; 9 nucleotides match TRBD1. The CDR3 sequence is 16 residues long. V gave up 5 bases and J gave up 5 bases; unmatched junction bases: 12. Germline V CDR1 and CDR2: LGHDT, YNNKEL (reference sequence). CDR3 nucleotide sequence: TGTGCCAGCAGCGATTATACAGGGGGCGCAGGATATGGCTACACCTTC. Translating it yields CASSDYTGGAGYGYTF.

This clone was seen only a few times. The chain links TRBV11-2 to TRBJ1-1, with D tentatively TRBD1 (5 bases). Germline V CDR1 and CDR2: SGHAT, FQNNGV. The CDR3 runs to 12 residues. V shed 5 bases and J shed 5 bases, with 9 bases lying between them. DNA for the CDR3: TGTGCCAGCAGCCCGGGGGGAACTGAAGCTTTCTTT. Its protein product is CASSPGGTEAFF.

The chain couples TRBV19 to TRBJ1-5, with D hard to call. This CDR3 comprises 13 residues. Looked up from germline, CDR1 is LNHDA and CDR2 is SQIVND (reference sequence). Trimming pared 5 bases from V and 1 base from J, leaving 6 bases between. In DNA, the CDR3 is TGTGCCAGTAGTGCCGGGAGCAATCAGCCCCAGCATTTT. Encoded protein: CASSAGSNQPQHF.

The chain recombines TRBV7-9 with TRBJ2-1; the match to TRBD1 covers 9 bases. Germline V gives CDR1 SEHNR, CDR2 FQNEAQ (reference sequence). Germline trimming cut 8 bases from V and 5 bases from J; bases unmatched to any gene: 10. CDR3 length equals 15 residues. For the CDR3, the DNA is TGTGCCAGCTTTCGCCCGGGACAGGGTCACAATGAGCAGTTCTTC. It specifies CASFRPGQGHNEQFF.

This chain connects TRBV30 to TRBJ1-1; 8 bases line up with TRBD1. V gave up 7 bases and J gave up 3 bases; unmatched junction bases: 7. The CDR3 loop spans 13 amino acids. Germline values: CDR1 GTSNPN, CDR2 SVGIG (reference sequence). The CDR3 reads CAYKTGDYTEAFF. The CDR3 DNA reads as TGTGCCTACAAGACAGGGGACTACACTGAAGCTTTCTTT.

V usage is TRBV21-1 and J usage is TRBJ2-2; the listed D gene, TRBD2, was not tested against the DNA. TRBV21-1 corresponds to a pseudogene. The CDR3 spans 15 residues. The CDR3 here is CASSSTGLYTGELFF. CDR3 DNA: TGTGCCAGCAGCAGCACGGGACTTTACACCGGGGAGCTGTTTTTT.

The J gene is TRBJ1-1, the V gene TRBV6-2 or TRBV6-3, with 9 bases fitting TRBD1. This CDR3 spans 16 amino acids. Germline CDR1 is MNHEY and CDR2 is SVGEGT. V shed 6 bases and J 3 bases; nucleotides not matched to a gene: 11. CDR3 bases: TGTGCCAGCAGCCCCGGACAGGGGCTATGGGACACTGAAGCTTTCTTT. This encodes CASSPGQGLWDTEAFF.

The rearrangement links TRBV4-1 to TRBJ2-3, with D unclear. The ends were cut back, 0 bases at V and 6 bases at J, with 13 bases in the middle. Germline CDR1 is MGHRA and CDR2 is YSYEKL. The CDR3 length is 15 residues. CDR3 nucleotides: TGCGCCAGCAGCCAAGAGATGTGGGCCTCCGATACGCAGTATTTT. It encodes CASSQEMWASDTQYF.